The clone carrying this T cell receptor (beta chain) was detected many times. Its antigen remains unknown. V gave up 1 base and J gave up 4 bases, with 5 bases separating them. CDR3 size: 13 residues. Germline V gene lookup returns CDR1 SGHVS and CDR2 FNYEAQ. The sample belongs to a study of CD8 T cells in ankylosing spondylitis. General study points: Among TCR beta sequences, a motif of under ten highly homologous variants appeared characteristic of ankylosing spondylitis blood. Reportedly, matched ankylosing spondylitis synovial fluid was significantly enriched for disease-linked clones. Researchers report that disease-linked clones proved CD8+ and relatively rare in peripheral blood.

From the 5' RACE reads, TCRdb called clonotypes with MiXCR, one entry per CDR3 protein. The profile shows around 94,000 distinct CDR3 sequences, about 9% of them singletons. Sample: blood, either unsorted or a sorted T cell fraction (not recorded which). The TCR sequence derives from a male donor with ankylosing spondylitis. J is TRBJ2-1 and V is TRBV7-6, with no clear D. The DNA for the CDR3 is TGTGCCAGCAGCTTAGACGATTACAATGAGCAGTTCTTC. Encoded protein: CASSLDDYNEQFF. Filled out from reference TRBV7-6 and TRBJ2-1, the complete variable domain reads GAGVSQSPRYKVTKRGQDVALRCDPISGHVSLYWYRQALGQGPEFLTYFNYEAQQDKSGLPNDRFSAERPEGSISTLTIQRTEQRDSAMYRCASSLDDYNEQFFGPGTRLTVL.